The 23 T cell receptor beta chains below were found in one sample sequenced in a study of shared clonotypes between healthy human individuals. Method: immunoSEQ multiplex PCR; TCRdb's copy keeps in-frame clones and lacks some. The sample comprises a few million clones, 80% to 95% of which are singletons, and about 1.6% rests with the top ten. Cells designated naive CD8 were CD45RO-negative and were positively selected for CCR7, with terminally differentiated effector memory CD45RA+ cells excluded. The sequenced material came from naive CD8+ T cells from PBMCs. The receptors were gathered from a man younger than 35 in good health. Some clones in this sample may be carry-over from other donors' samples.

The genes are TRBV28 and TRBJ1-2; 7 bases agree with TRBD1. V shed 5 bases and J 5 bases; nucleotides not matched to a gene: 11. CDR1 and CDR2 (germline): MDHEN, SYDVKM. The CDR3 extends over 15 amino acids. CDR3 protein: CASSLRQGHLYGYTF. Written as DNA, the CDR3 is TGTGCCAGCAGTCTCAGACAGGGCCACCTTTATGGCTACACCTTC.

The V and J genes are TRBV27 and TRBJ1-5, with D possibly TRBD1 on 5 matching bases. Between the trimmed V and J ends, which lost 5 bases and 5 bases, there was a span of 13 bases. Germline assignment: CDR1 MNHEY and CDR2 SMNVEV (reference sequence). The CDR3 has 14 residues. This CDR3 reads CASSKRDPDQPQHF. The CDR3 bases are TGTGCCAGCAGTAAGCGGGACCCCGATCAGCCCCAGCATTTT.

This CDR3 is CASSLLGLAGGPSTQYF. The CDR3 DNA sequence: TGTGCCAGCAGTTTACTGGGACTAGCGGGGGGCCCGTCTACGCAGTATTTT. This chain connects TRBV28 to TRBJ2-3; 15 bases match TRBD2. Germline CDR1 reads MDHEN; CDR2 reads SYDVKM. The CDR3 is 17 amino acids. The V and J ends lost 2 bases and 8 bases, in that order; junction bases with no gene match: 8.

The chain has TRBV5-5 and TRBJ2-5; 13 bases match TRBD2. CDR3 length: 16 residues. The germline gives CDR1 SGHKS, CDR2 YYEKEE (reference sequence). V lost 2 bases to trimming and J lost 7 bases; unmatched junction nucleotides: 8. CDR3 loop: CASSLLLAGGWGTQYF. The CDR3 DNA reads TGTGCCAGCAGCTTACTACTAGCGGGAGGGTGGGGGACCCAGTACTTC.

V gene TRBV27 combines with J gene TRBJ1-2; the D is unclear. Trimming removed 2 bases at V and 7 bases at J, with 20 bases between. Germline CDR1 is MNHEY and CDR2 is SMNVEV (reference sequence). The CDR3 sequence is 16 residues long. CDR3 residues: CASSLAPADQASGYTF. The CDR3 DNA reads TGTGCCAGCAGTTTAGCCCCGGCAGACCAGGCCTCTGGCTACACCTTC.

This clone was observed once. The CDR3 DNA is TGCGCCAGCAGCCAAGGGCCAGGGGGCTTTTCCGAGCAGTACTTC. This translates into CASSQGPGGFSEQYF. The chain links TRBV4-3 to TRBJ2-7, with 8 bases identical to TRBD1. The CDR3 sequence is 15 residues long. Germline assignment: CDR1 LGHNA and CDR2 YSLEER. V gave up 1 base and J gave up 6 bases; unmatched junction bases: 8.

The V gene is TRBV4-1, the J gene TRBJ2-1; D uncertain. Germline V gene data show CDR1 as MGHRA and CDR2 as YSYEKL. V lost 0 bases, J lost 5 bases, and 17 bases lay in between. The CDR3 is 17 amino acids. This CDR3 is CASSQDPASLVDNEQFF. DNA for the CDR3: TGCGCCAGCAGCCAAGATCCTGCTTCGTTAGTAGACAATGAGCAGTTCTTC.

The chain employs TRBV28 and TRBJ1-5; maybe TRBD1 (5 bases). The germline V and J ends were trimmed by 6 bases and 0 bases, with 12 bases remaining between them. The CDR3 is made up of 15 amino acids. From germline, CDR1 is MDHEN and CDR2 SYDVKM. The CDR3 here is CASRPSGNSNQPQHF. The CDR3 coding sequence is TGTGCCAGCAGACCCTCAGGGAATAGCAATCAGCCCCAGCATTTT.

The J gene is TRBJ2-7, the V gene TRBV15, with D possibly being TRBD1 or TRBD2 (5 bases each). The germline V and J ends were trimmed by 3 bases and 2 bases, with 17 bases remaining between them. CDR3 length: 16 amino acids. The germline CDR1 and CDR2 sequences are LNHNV and YYDKDF (reference sequence). CDR3 coding DNA: TGTGCCACCAGCAGCGCTAGAGGGGCCGTCACCTACGAGCAGTACTTC. Its protein product is CATSSARGAVTYEQYF.

The chain joins TRBV2 to TRBJ1-2; TRBD1 matches at 10 bases. J lost 1 base, V lost 5 bases, and 10 bases had no gene match. CDR3 length: 17 residues. The germline V gene has CDR1 SNHLY and CDR2 FYNNEI. The CDR3 DNA follows: TGTGCCAGCAGTAGTTCTTTGACAGGGGGCCTTAACTATGGCTACACCTTC. This sequence encodes CASSSSLTGGLNYGYTF.

The genes are TRBV7-9 and TRBJ1-1; tentatively, D is TRBD1 (5 bases). V lost 6 bases, J lost 6 bases, and 17 bases lay in between. The germline CDR1 and CDR2 sequences are SEHNR and FQNEAQ (reference sequence). The CDR3 contains 14 residues. CDR3 sequence: CASSPLGGSPEAFF. The CDR3 DNA sequence: TGTGCCAGCAGTCCCCTCGGGGGTTCTCCTGAAGCTTTCTTT.

The table lists this clone with a count of one. The sample carries other DNA sequences with the same CDR3. The chain combines TRBV11-2 with TRBJ2-3; weak D call: TRBD2 (5 bases). Germline V gene sequence: CDR1 SGHAT, CDR2 FQNNGV. V was pared by 6 bases and J by 4 bases, with 14 bases between. This CDR3 has 14 amino acids. The CDR3 DNA reads TGTGCCAGCAGTCTCGGCCGGGGTCCAGATACGCAGTATTTT. This sequence encodes CASSLGRGPDTQYF.

This clone appeared a single time. The V call is TRBV11-3, the J call TRBJ1-2; maybe TRBD1 (6 bases). There are 11 residues in the CDR3. Germline-derived CDR1 and CDR2 are SGHNT and YENEEA. Trimming shortened V by 11 bases and J by 8 bases, and 15 bases separated the two germline ends. The CDR3 region is CAPPRGHGYTF. CDR3 coding DNA: TGTGCCCCCCCGCGGGGGCACGGCTACACCTTC.

The rearrangement joins TRBV28 to TRBJ2-1; possibly TRBD2 for D (5 bases). The germline V and J ends were trimmed by 8 bases and 8 bases, with 25 bases remaining between them. This CDR3 is built from 16 residues. Germline values: CDR1 MDHEN, CDR2 SYDVKM. CDR3 amino acids: CASPKVPGGLLDEQFF. As DNA, the CDR3 is TGTGCCAGCCCCAAGGTTCCTGGCGGGCTCTTAGATGAGCAGTTCTTC.

The chain carries TRBV7-3 and TRBJ1-1, with D perhaps TRBD1 (6 bases). Deletions cut 5 bases from V and 8 bases from J, with 21 bases between. CDR1 SGHTA and CDR2 FQGTGA come from the germline V gene. This CDR3 has 15 amino acids. The CDR3 loop reads CASSQRGGSPSEAFF. As DNA, the CDR3 is TGTGCCAGCAGCCAGCGGGGGGGCTCTCCATCCGAAGCTTTCTTT.

The chain combines TRBV5-1 with TRBJ2-7; D call uncertain. V lost 4 bases and J lost 2, with 13 bases in between. The CDR3 loop spans 14 amino acids. CDR1 SGHRS and CDR2 YFSETQ come from the germline V gene. Written as DNA, the CDR3 is TGCGCCAGCAGCCCTCGGACGGCGGCCTACGAGCAGTACTTC. Protein: CASSPRTAAYEQYF.

This clone was counted once. The rearrangement uses TRBV7-9 and TRBJ1-6, with D possibly matching TRBD1 (6 bases). V was clipped by 1 base and J by 10 bases, with 17 bases between them. The germline gives CDR1 SEHNR, CDR2 FQNEAQ (reference sequence). The CDR3 runs 16 residues. For the CDR3, the DNA is TGTGCCAGCAGCTTAGGGGTGATACAGGGTAACTCACCCCTCCACTTT. Encoded protein: CASSLGVIQGNSPLHF. Full variable domain (outside the CDR3, taken from reference TRBV7-9 and TRBJ1-6): DTGVSQNPRHKITKRGQNVTFRCDPISEHNRLYWYRQTLGQGPEFLTYFQNEAQLEKSRLLSDRFSAERPKGSFSTLEIQRTEQGDSAMYLCASSLGVIQGNSPLHFGNGTRLTVT.

The gene calls are TRBV11-2 and TRBJ2-1; 9 nucleotides align to TRBD2. V lost 0 bases, J lost 2 bases, and 2 bases stayed unmatched. The CDR3 contains 16 residues. CDR1 is SGHAT, CDR2 FQNNGV, per germline. CDR3: CASSLEAGGTYNEQFF. As DNA, the CDR3 is TGTGCCAGCAGCTTAGAGGCGGGAGGGACCTACAATGAGCAGTTCTTC.

About this clone: Other DNA variants within this sample encode the same CDR3. The genes are TRBV19 and TRBJ1-5, with D maybe TRBD1 (5 bases). This CDR3 contains 13 residues. Trimming stripped 3 bases from V and 7 bases from J, with 10 bases between. The V gene's germline CDR1 is LNHDA and CDR2 SQIVND (reference sequence). In DNA form, the CDR3 reads TGTGCCAGTAGTATTGGGGGGGGGCAGCCCCAGCATTTT. It codes for CASSIGGGQPQHF. The full variable domain, with the rest looked up from reference TRBV19 and TRBJ1-5, is DGGITQSPKYLFRKEGQNVTLSCEQNLNHDAMYWYRQDPGQGLRLIYYSQIVNDFQKGDIAEGYSVSREKKESFPLTVTSAQKNPTAFYLCASSIGGGQPQHFGDGTRLSIL.

V usage is TRBV9 and J usage is TRBJ2-7; D remains unclear. Germline lookup yields CDR1 SGDLS and CDR2 YYNGEE. The CDR3 loop spans 13 amino acids. V was pared by 4 bases and J by 6 bases, with 14 bases between. The CDR3 sequence is CASSPGSQSEQYF. For the CDR3, the DNA is TGTGCCAGCAGCCCTGGGTCCCAGAGCGAGCAGTACTTC.

V usage is TRBV9 and J usage is TRBJ1-2; D unclear. With 0 bases removed from V and 4 bases from J, the gap between germline ends came to 7 bases. The CDR3 consists of 13 residues. CDR1 is SGDLS and CDR2 is YYNGEE in the germline V gene. The CDR3 here is CASSVDSSYGYTF. CDR3 in DNA: TGTGCCAGCAGCGTAGACAGTAGCTATGGCTACACCTTC. The complete variable domain, with remaining parts taken from reference TRBV9 and TRBJ1-2, reads DSGVTQTPKHLITATGQRVTLRCSPRSGDLSVYWYQQSLDQGLQFLIQYYNGEERAKGNILERFSAQQFPDLHSELNLSSLELGDSALYFCASSVDSSYGYTFGSGTRLTVV.

A remark on this clone: The same CDR3 also results from other DNA sequences found in this sample. The V call is TRBV7-3, the J call TRBJ2-3; no definite D call. The CDR3 contains 13 residues. Trimming cost V 3 bases and J 0 bases, with 4 bases left between them. Germline values: CDR1 SGHTA, CDR2 FQGTGA. The CDR3 spells CASSLSSTDTQYF. For the CDR3, the DNA is TGTGCCAGCAGCTTGAGTAGCACAGATACGCAGTATTTT.

The gene calls are TRBV4-2 and TRBJ1-1; no definite D call. Per the germline V gene, CDR1 is LGHNA and CDR2 is YNFKEQ. Trimming took off 0 bases at V and 1 base at J, with 18 bases between the two ends. The CDR3 spans 18 residues. CDR3 nucleotide sequence: TGTGCCAGCAGCCAAGATTCTCCGGGGTCGGAGACGAACACTGAAGCTTTCTTT. Translating gives CASSQDSPGSETNTEAFF.